This T cell receptor beta chain was obtained from a study of control samples from healthy donors and cancer patients. The table came from immunoSEQ multiplex PCR; TCRdb's copy has only in-frame clones and leaves some out. The sample yields approximately 46,000 clones, around nine tenths seen once. The sample comprised PBMCs. The TCR originated in a man younger than 45 with colorectal cancer.

CDR3 coding DNA: TGCGCCACTACCTCCTACTCGTTCTACGAGCAGTACTTC. It specifies CATTSYSFYEQYF. The chain has TRBV5-1 and TRBJ2-7, with unresolved D. Germline V gene lookup returns CDR1 SGHRS and CDR2 YFSETQ. The V end was cut by 9 bases, the J end by 3 bases, with 16 bases between. CDR3 length: 13 amino acids.